The 9 T cell receptor beta chains listed next were all sequenced from one sample in a study of blood T cell repertoires in COVID-19. Here immunoSEQ multiplex PCR was the method, and the copy in TCRdb shows in-frame clones only, minus some. Of approximately 140,000 clones listed, roughly 90% are singletons. The specimen sequenced was peripheral blood. The receptors shown here come from a human donor in a cohort sampled during active COVID-19.

The chain employs TRBV11-2 and TRBJ2-7; a weak D match, TRBD1 (5 bases). Trimming left V 4 bases short and J 0 bases short, with 16 bases between. This CDR3 has 16 amino acids. The germline V gene has CDR1 SGHAT and CDR2 FQNNGV. CDR3 DNA sequence: TGTGCCAGCAGCTCGTCCTTGACAGTTAGCTCCTACGAGCAGTACTTC. The encoded protein is CASSSSLTVSSYEQYF.

V is TRBV21-1 and J is TRBJ1-2; no DNA check was done on the table's D call, TRBD1. TRBV21-1 is recorded as a pseudogene. This CDR3 comprises 17 residues. The CDR3 DNA reads TGTGCCAGCAGCAAAGCGCTACGGACATTCCTCAACTATGGCTACACCTTC. Residues: CASSKALRTFLNYGYTF.

This chain uses TRBV30 with TRBJ2-1; possibly TRBD2 for D (7 bases). Per the germline V gene, CDR1 is GTSNPN and CDR2 is SVGIG (reference sequence). The V gene lost 2 bases and the J gene lost 5 bases, with 16 bases spanning the gap. The CDR3 consists of 15 residues. The CDR3 here is CAWSIVSRGHNEQFF. CDR3 sequence (DNA): TGTGCCTGGAGTATAGTCTCGCGGGGGCACAATGAGCAGTTCTTC.

This chain uses TRBV7-9 with TRBJ2-1; 14 bases match TRBD2. The germline V gene has CDR1 SEHNR and CDR2 FQNEAQ (reference sequence). The CDR3 spans 16 residues. V lost 5 bases to trimming and J lost 8 bases; unmatched junction nucleotides: 8. The CDR3 region has the DNA TGTGCCAGCAGCCCCGGGACTAGCGGGAGACAGGATGAGCAGTTCTTC. Encoded protein: CASSPGTSGRQDEQFF.

The chain is built from TRBV6-2 or TRBV6-3 and TRBJ2-3, with a possible D match to TRBD2 (6 bases). Trimming stripped 2 bases from V and 2 bases from J, with 20 bases between. The CDR3 extends over 18 amino acids. From germline, CDR1 is MNHEY and CDR2 SVGEGT. The DNA of the CDR3 is TGTGCCAGCAGTTACGCAGACGGAGGGTTCGGGATCACAGATACGCAGTATTTT. It specifies CASSYADGGFGITDTQYF.

The rearrangement links TRBV11-2 to TRBJ1-1; a weak D match, TRBD1 (5 bases). V lost 1 base and J lost 11, with 11 bases in between. The CDR3 totals 12 residues. Germline lookup yields CDR1 SGHAT and CDR2 FQNNGV. The CDR3 loop reads CASSLGGGSAFF. DNA of the CDR3: TGTGCCAGCAGCTTAGGGGGGGGAAGTGCTTTCTTT.

This rearrangement joins TRBV9 to TRBJ2-1; D remains ambiguous. Looked up from germline, CDR1 is SGDLS and CDR2 is YYNGEE. Deletions cut 4 bases from V and 0 bases from J, with 11 bases between. This CDR3 has 15 amino acids. Here the CDR3 DNA reads TGTGCCAGCAGCCCCCGACTGAGCTCCTACAATGAGCAGTTCTTC. The encoded protein is CASSPRLSSYNEQFF.

The J gene is TRBJ1-2, the V gene TRBV21-1. TRBV21-1 is a pseudogene segment. This CDR3 comprises 15 residues. The CDR3 DNA reads as TGTGCCAGCAGCAACCGGGCCCCTACCGGAGGTGGCTACACCTTC. Translation: CASSNRAPTGGGYTF.

The rearrangement uses TRBV19 and TRBJ1-5; TRBD1 is a possible D gene (5 bases). The germline V gene has CDR1 LNHDA and CDR2 SQIVND (reference sequence). V lost 3 bases and J 6 bases, leaving 12 bases between the germline ends. This CDR3 region has 14 residues. In DNA form, the CDR3 reads TGTGCCAGTAGTATGGGGCTGCTTGGTCAGCCCCAGCATTTT. It specifies CASSMGLLGQPQHF.